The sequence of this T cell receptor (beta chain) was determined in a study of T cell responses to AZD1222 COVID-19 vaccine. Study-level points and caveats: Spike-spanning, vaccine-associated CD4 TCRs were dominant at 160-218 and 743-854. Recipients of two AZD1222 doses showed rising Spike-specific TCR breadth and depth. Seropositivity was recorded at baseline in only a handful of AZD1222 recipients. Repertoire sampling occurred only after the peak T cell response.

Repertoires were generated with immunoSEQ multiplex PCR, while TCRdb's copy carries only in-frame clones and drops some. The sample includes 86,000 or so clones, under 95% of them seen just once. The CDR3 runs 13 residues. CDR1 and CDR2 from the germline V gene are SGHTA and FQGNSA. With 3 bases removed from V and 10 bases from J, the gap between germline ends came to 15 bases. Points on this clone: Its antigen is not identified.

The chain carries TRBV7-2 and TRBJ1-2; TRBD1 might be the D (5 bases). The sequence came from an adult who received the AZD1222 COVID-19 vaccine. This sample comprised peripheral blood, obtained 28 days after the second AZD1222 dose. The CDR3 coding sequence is TGTGCCAGCAGCTTCGGACATTTGCCCTCCTACACCTTC. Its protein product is CASSFGHLPSYTF. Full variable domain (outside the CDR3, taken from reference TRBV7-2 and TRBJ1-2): GAGVSQSPSNKVTEKGKDVELRCDPISGHTALYWYRQSLGQGLEFLIYFQGNSAPDKSGLPSDRFSAERTGGSVSTLTIQRTQQEDSAVYLCASSFGHLPSYTFGSGTRLTVV.